This T cell receptor beta chain was observed in a study of cytomegalovirus exposure and HLA in healthy donors. General observations from the study: Reported results showed that the classifier diagnosed cytomegalovirus status with high specificity and sensitivity. The study flagged some 170 TCR beta chains as cytomegalovirus-associated. The authors confirmed in vitro that three CMV-associated chains were specific for CMV antigens.

On this clone: Its cognate antigen is unknown.

It was the approximately 120-subject validation cohort, separate from the approximately 700-subject first cohort, to which the donors belonged. The CDR3 has 15 amino acids. The germline V gene encodes CDR1 LNHDA and CDR2 SQIVND (reference sequence). Trimming cost V 5 bases and J 5 bases, with 18 bases left between them. Only in-frame clones appear in the TCRdb table, and some are missing; sequencing was by immunoSEQ multiplex PCR. Of a few hundred thousand clones listed, 86% are singletons. Sequences were obtained from PBMCs. This clonotype was obtained from a young woman in good health and CMV-seronegative. The rearrangement links TRBV19 to TRBJ1-2, with a weak D call TRBD1 (6 bases). The CDR3 loop reads CASSVTGHPRYGYTF. Here the CDR3 DNA reads TGTGCCAGTAGTGTAACAGGGCACCCCCGGTATGGCTACACCTTC.